This TCR beta chain is drawn from a study of identical twins. MiXCR, run by TCRdb on the 5' RACE reads, gives a single entry per CDR3 protein. The profile shows approximately 530,000 distinct CDR3 sequences, 20% to 25% of them singletons. Study-wide points: Out-of-frame alpha sequences common to twins were enriched for low generation probability.

A note on this clonotype: The target antigen is unknown.

The sample was also linked to a second study, of yellow fever vaccine responses in identical twins.

This clonotype originated in a woman younger than 30 in good health. The sequenced sample was CD4+ T cells sorted from blood.

CDR3 DNA sequence: TGTGCCAGCACCGCCGGGAACGAGCAGTACTTC. It translates to CASTAGNEQYF. This chain connects TRBV21-1 to TRBJ2-7; the DNA was not compared with TRBD1, the D call given in the table. TRBV21-1 is classified as a pseudogene. CDR3 length equals 11 residues.